One and the same sample provided the 23 T cell receptor beta chains below, sequenced in a study of technical replicates of blood from several donors. Profiling relied on immunoSEQ multiplex PCR, and the TCRdb table lists in-frame clones only, not all of them. This table holds over 65,000 clones, 94% found once. Sequenced sample: T cells isolated from PBMCs. The receptors shown here come from a human donor in good health.

This clone has just one count. This chain connects TRBV4-1 to TRBJ1-2; unclear D gene. Trimming stripped 5 bases from V and 0 bases from J, with 13 bases between. There are 15 residues in the CDR3. The germline gives CDR1 MGHRA, CDR2 YSYEKL. The CDR3 region has the DNA TGCGCCAGCAGCGAATCGTGGAGCACTAACTATGGCTACACCTTC. The encoded protein is CASSESWSTNYGYTF.

This clone was detected only a few times. The chain joins TRBV7-2 to TRBJ1-1, with 7 bases that match TRBD1. J was trimmed by 5 bases and V by 6 bases; bases with no gene match: 9. Germline CDR1 and CDR2: SGHTA and FQGNSA. CDR3 size: 14 residues. The CDR3 DNA reads as TGTGCCAGCAGTTCACAAAGGGGGCGGACTGAAGCTTTCTTT. It translates to CASSSQRGRTEAFF.

In its sample, this clone was seen once. The rearrangement joins TRBV21-1 to TRBJ2-7; the table gives TRBD2 as D, unverified against the DNA. TRBV21-1 is flagged as a pseudogene. The CDR3 length is 18 residues. CDR3 in amino acids: CASSFCRLAGGSSYEQYF. The CDR3 DNA sequence: TGTGCCAGCAGCTTTTGCCGACTAGCGGGGGGAAGCTCCTACGAGCAGTACTTC.

The chain links TRBV29-1 to TRBJ2-4; 9 nucleotides align to TRBD1. This CDR3 spans 16 amino acids. The V segment lost 4 bases and the J segment 2 bases; nucleotides outside the gene matches: 9. The V gene's germline CDR1 is SQVTM and CDR2 ANQGSEA. As DNA, the CDR3 is TGCAGCGTTGGGAGACAGGGGGGGTGGTCCAAAAACATTCAGTACTTC. It codes for CSVGRQGGWSKNIQYF. Full variable domain (rest looked up from reference TRBV29-1 and TRBJ2-4): SAVISQKPSRDICQRGTSLTIQCQVDSQVTMMFWYRQQPGQSLTLIATANQGSEATYESGFVIDKFPISRPNLTFSTLTVSNMSPEDSSIYLCSVGRQGGWSKNIQYFGAGTRLSVL.

The chain recombines TRBV2 with TRBJ2-7; the D gene is possibly TRBD1 (6 bases). Germline values: CDR1 SNHLY, CDR2 FYNNEI. The CDR3 totals 14 residues. Trimming took 5 bases from V and 4 from J, leaving 15 bases between them. The CDR3 nucleotides read TGTGCCAGCAGTTTCACCGGGACACGTTACGAGCAGTACTTC. Its translation is CASSFTGTRYEQYF.

The CDR3 coding sequence is TGTGCCAGCAGTTTATACAGGGATAACACCGGGGAGCTGTTTTTT. Translation: CASSLYRDNTGELFF. The chain recombines TRBV28 with TRBJ2-2, with TRBD1 as a possible D gene (6 bases). CDR1 is MDHEN, CDR2 SYDVKM, per germline. The CDR3 sequence is 15 residues long. Trimming removed 1 base at V and 2 bases at J, with 8 bases between.

This chain joins TRBV7-9 and TRBJ2-3; weak D call: TRBD2 (6 bases). Germline assignment: CDR1 SEHNR and CDR2 FQNEAQ (reference sequence). This CDR3 contains 15 residues. The germline V and J ends were trimmed by 4 bases and 1 base, with 12 bases remaining between them. The CDR3 bases are TGTGCCAGCAGCTCGGCAACGGGGGGCACAGATACGCAGTATTTT. Translated: CASSSATGGTDTQYF.

This clone was recorded only once. This CDR3 reads CASTPRVTAEAFF. The CDR3 nucleotides are TGTGCCAGCACCCCGCGGGTAACGGCTGAAGCTTTCTTT. The rearrangement links TRBV25-1 to TRBJ1-1; D is unclear. The CDR3 covers 13 residues. V lost 7 bases and J lost 6, with 15 bases in between. Germline values: CDR1 MGHDK, CDR2 SYGVNS.

In its sample, this clone was seen once. The chain couples TRBV27 to TRBJ2-3; D is undetermined. V lost 4 bases and J 2 bases, leaving 10 bases between the germline ends. CDR1 is MNHEY, CDR2 SMNVEV, per germline (reference sequence). The CDR3 runs to 14 residues. The CDR3 here is CASSSSYYTDTQYF. Written as DNA, the CDR3 is TGTGCCAGCAGTTCATCCTACTACACAGATACGCAGTATTTT.

The chain links TRBV9 to TRBJ2-7; TRBD1 might be the D (5 bases). The CDR3 contains 16 residues. V lost 0 bases and J lost 3, with 16 bases in between. Germline CDR1 and CDR2: SGDLS and YYNGEE. CDR3 DNA sequence: TGTGCCAGCAGCGTAGGAAGTCAGGGTTCAAACTACGAGCAGTACTTC. Its protein is CASSVGSQGSNYEQYF.

The gene calls are TRBV6-4 and TRBJ2-1, with 9 nucleotides matching TRBD2. The germline V gene has CDR1 MRHNA and CDR2 SNTAGT. The V segment lost 2 bases and the J segment 8 bases; nucleotides outside the gene matches: 7. This CDR3 contains 15 residues. The CDR3 region has the DNA TGTGCCAGCAGTGACGGGTCTAGCGGGATCGATGAGCAGTTCTTC. Translating gives CASSDGSSGIDEQFF.

The chain carries TRBV2 and TRBJ1-1, with 7 bases fitting TRBD1. Unmatched junction bases numbered 11, after V lost 10 bases and J lost 0 bases. This CDR3 has 15 residues. The V gene's germline CDR1 is SNHLY and CDR2 FYNNEI. CDR3 residues: CAILRDSRMNTEAFF. The CDR3 nucleotides are TGTGCCATCCTCCGGGACAGCCGAATGAACACTGAAGCTTTCTTT.

The CDR3 DNA reads TGTGCCAGCAGCAAAACACCGGGACAGGGGGCTCACCGGGGGATAAACTACGAGCAGTACTTC. As protein: CASSKTPGQGAHRGINYEQYF. The chain carries TRBV21-1 and TRBJ2-7; TRBD1, the table's D call, lacks a check against the DNA. TRBV21-1 is listed as a pseudogene. The length of the CDR3 is 21 residues.

This chain uses TRBV27 with TRBJ1-5, with TRBD1 matching 12 bases. The CDR3 consists of 18 residues. From germline, CDR1 is MNHEY and CDR2 SMNVEV (reference sequence). The junction had 10 bases not matched to a gene; V was cut back by 5 bases and J by 2 bases. The CDR3 loop reads CASSPLGTGGRGNQPQHF. As DNA, the CDR3 is TGTGCCAGCAGTCCCCTCGGGACAGGGGGCCGGGGCAATCAGCCCCAGCATTTT.

The chain recombines TRBV7-6 with TRBJ2-7; tentative D call: TRBD2 (6 bases). Deletions cut 5 bases from V and 2 bases from J, with 13 bases between. Germline V gives CDR1 SGHVS, CDR2 FNYEAQ. This CDR3 comprises 14 residues. CDR3 bases: TGTGCCAGCAGCCAGGGAGGTTGGGCCTACGAGCAGTACTTC. It codes for CASSQGGWAYEQYF.

The chain recombines TRBV28 with TRBJ2-7; D remains ambiguous. The CDR3 extends over 12 amino acids. Germline CDR1 MDHEN, CDR2 SYDVKM. V gave up 2 bases and J gave up 4 bases, with 6 bases separating them. The CDR3 sequence is CASSLGGYEQYF. The CDR3 DNA sequence: TGTGCCAGCAGTTTAGGCGGTTACGAGCAGTACTTC. The variable domain in full, with the rest retrieved from reference TRBV28 and TRBJ2-7, is DVKVTQSSRYLVKRTGEKVFLECVQDMDHENMFWYRQDPGLGLRLIYFSYDVKMKEKGDIPEGYSVSREKKERFSLILESASTNQTSMYLCASSLGGYEQYFGPGTRLTVT.

This rearrangement joins TRBV5-1 to TRBJ1-2, with D perhaps TRBD1 (5 bases). Trimming left V 2 bases short and J 8 bases short, with 19 bases between. Per germline, CDR1 SGHRS and CDR2 YFSETQ. The CDR3 contains 15 residues. CDR3 DNA: TGCGCCAGCAGCTTTAATCAGGGCGGCGTCAGCGGCTACACCTTC. Its protein is CASSFNQGGVSGYTF. Supplemented by reference TRBV5-1 and TRBJ1-2, the full variable domain reads KAGVTQTPRYLIKTRGQQVTLSCSPISGHRSVSWYQQTPGQGLQFLFEYFSETQRNKGNFPGRFSGRQFSNSRSEMNVSTLELGDSALYLCASSFNQGGVSGYTFGSGTRLTVV.

The table lists this clone with a count of one. CDR3 bases: TGCAGCGGGGGACAGGGAAACACCGGGGAGCTGTTTTTT. Translated, it gives CSGGQGNTGELFF. V gene TRBV29-1 combines with J gene TRBJ2-2; 9 bases map to TRBD1. With V trimmed by 7 bases and J by 2 bases, 2 bases remained unmatched. This CDR3 region has 13 residues. The germline CDR1 and CDR2 sequences are SQVTM and ANQGSEA.

There are a few counts of this clone. The J gene is TRBJ2-7, the V gene TRBV9; 7 positions agree with TRBD2. CDR1 and CDR2 (germline): SGDLS, YYNGEE. Germline trimming cut 2 bases from V and 4 bases from J; bases unmatched to any gene: 9. The CDR3 runs to 15 residues. CDR3 nucleotide sequence: TGTGCCAGCAGCGTGTCCCCCGCTAGCGGTTACGAGCAGTACTTC. Its translation is CASSVSPASGYEQYF. The variable domain in full, completed from reference TRBV9 and TRBJ2-7, reads DSGVTQTPKHLITATGQRVTLRCSPRSGDLSVYWYQQSLDQGLQFLIQYYNGEERAKGNILERFSAQQFPDLHSELNLSSLELGDSALYFCASSVSPASGYEQYFGPGTRLTVT.

The rearrangement links TRBV14 to TRBJ2-1; D ambiguous. In germline, CDR1 is SGHDN, CDR2 FVKESK. Trimming cost V 7 bases and J 4 bases, with 8 bases left between them. The CDR3 consists of 12 residues. DNA of the CDR3: TGTGCCAGCACCTCAGGATACAATGAGCAGTTCTTC. Its translation is CASTSGYNEQFF.

The J gene is TRBJ2-7, the V gene TRBV25-1, with D hard to call. Germline V CDR1 and CDR2: MGHDK, SYGVNS. V was shortened by 1 base and J by 5 bases, with 15 bases between the two germline ends. This CDR3 comprises 15 residues. DNA for the CDR3: TGTGCCAGCAGTGAATGGAACTGGTCCAGCGACGAGCAGTACTTC. Translating gives CASSEWNWSSDEQYF.

The V call is TRBV6-1, the J call TRBJ2-1; D gene uncertain. Germline loops: CDR1 MNHNS, CDR2 SASEGT. Trimming shortened V by 1 base and J by 4 bases, and 8 bases separated the two germline ends. This CDR3 spans 14 amino acids. The CDR3 region has the DNA TGTGCCAGCAGTGAAGTTGCAGGTTACAATGAGCAGTTCTTC. It translates to CASSEVAGYNEQFF.

The V call is TRBV5-1, the J call TRBJ2-7; D is possibly TRBD1 (5 bases). V lost 1 base to trimming and J lost 1 base, with 9 bases between them. Germline V gene data show CDR1 as SGHRS and CDR2 as YFSETQ. The CDR3 sequence is 14 residues long. The CDR3 protein is CASSLRQGSYEQYF. The CDR3 region has the DNA TGCGCCAGCAGCTTGAGGCAGGGATCCTACGAGCAGTACTTC.